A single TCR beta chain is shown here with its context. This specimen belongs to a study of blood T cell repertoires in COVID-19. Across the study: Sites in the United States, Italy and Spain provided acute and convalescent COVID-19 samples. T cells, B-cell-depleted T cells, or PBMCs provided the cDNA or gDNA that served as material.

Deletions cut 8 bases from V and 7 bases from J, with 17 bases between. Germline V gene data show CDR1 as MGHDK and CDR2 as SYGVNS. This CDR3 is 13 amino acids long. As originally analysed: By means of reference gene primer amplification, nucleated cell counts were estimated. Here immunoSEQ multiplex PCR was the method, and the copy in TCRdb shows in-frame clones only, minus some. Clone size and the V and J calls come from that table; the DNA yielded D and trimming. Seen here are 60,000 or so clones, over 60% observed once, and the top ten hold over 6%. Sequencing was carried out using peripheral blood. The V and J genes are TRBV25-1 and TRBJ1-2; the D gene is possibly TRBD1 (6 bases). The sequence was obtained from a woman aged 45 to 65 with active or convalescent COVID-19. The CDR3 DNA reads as TGTGCCAGCGCAAAAGGGGGTGGGTTTGGCTACACCTTC. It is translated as CASAKGGGFGYTF.